The 13 T cell receptor beta chains given below trace back to one sample, sequenced in a study of control samples from healthy donors and cancer patients. Data came from immunoSEQ multiplex PCR; TCRdb stores just in-frame clones and leaves some out. In the table there are about 41,000 clones, about 95% of which are singletons. Sequencing was done on a sample of blood. The source is a man aged 55 to 69 in good health.

V usage is TRBV5-5 and J usage is TRBJ2-7; D remains unclear. Trimming stripped 4 bases from V and 1 base from J, with 15 bases between. The CDR3 extends over 15 amino acids. Germline V CDR1 and CDR2: SGHKS, YYEKEE (reference sequence). CDR3 nucleotides: TGTGCCAGCAGCCGATCGGGCACGCGTTCCTACGAGCAGTACTTC. Its translation is CASSRSGTRSYEQYF. Filled out from reference TRBV5-5 and TRBJ2-7, the complete variable domain reads DAGVTQSPTHLIKTRGQQVTLRCSPISGHKSVSWYQQVLGQGPQFIFQYYEKEERGRGNFPDRFSARQFPNYSSELNVNALLLGDSALYLCASSRSGTRSYEQYFGPGTRLTVT.

This clone has a single count. J is TRBJ1-2 and V is TRBV14; 8 bases are shared with TRBD1. Germline V lookup: CDR1 SGHDN, CDR2 FVKESK. The CDR3 totals 15 residues. The V segment lost 4 bases and the J segment 4 bases; nucleotides outside the gene matches: 8. The CDR3 loop reads CASSPTDRVFYGYTF. DNA for the CDR3: TGTGCCAGCAGCCCGACGGACAGGGTGTTCTATGGCTACACCTTC.

CDR3 DNA sequence: TGTGCCAGCAGCTTATCTTTGGTGATAGCGGGAGGGGACTACAATGAGCAGTTCTTC. Protein product: CASSLSLVIAGGDYNEQFF. This chain joins TRBV7-8 and TRBJ2-1; 11 bases fit TRBD2. The CDR3 covers 19 residues. The germline gives CDR1 SGHVS, CDR2 FQNEAQ. With V trimmed by 2 bases and J by 3 bases, 12 bases remained unmatched.

V and J are TRBV9 and TRBJ1-5; a weak D match, TRBD1 (6 bases). Germline V lookup: CDR1 SGDLS, CDR2 YYNGEE. V was trimmed by 0 bases and J by 6 bases, leaving 10 bases between them. The CDR3 is 14 residues long. CDR3 amino acids: CASSVGGGGQPQHF. DNA of the CDR3: TGTGCCAGCAGCGTAGGAGGGGGGGGTCAGCCCCAGCATTTT.

V and J are TRBV2 and TRBJ2-2; maybe TRBD2 (5 bases). The germline V gene encodes CDR1 SNHLY and CDR2 FYNNEI. V was clipped by 3 bases and J by 4 bases, with 12 bases between them. The CDR3 is made up of 15 amino acids. The CDR3 protein is CASSDRLAPTGELFF. The DNA for the CDR3 is TGTGCCAGCAGTGATCGCCTAGCCCCCACCGGGGAGCTGTTTTTT.

The V and J genes are TRBV7-2 and TRBJ2-7; D is possibly TRBD2 (6 bases). The germline V and J ends were trimmed by 3 bases and 5 bases, with 20 bases remaining between them. In germline, CDR1 is SGHTA, CDR2 FQGNSA. This CDR3 has 16 residues. This CDR3 is CASSFSGGEGSNEQYF. As DNA, the CDR3 is TGTGCCAGCAGCTTTAGCGGCGGGGAAGGGTCCAACGAGCAGTACTTC.

The rearrangement uses TRBV15 and TRBJ2-2, with TRBD2 matching over 8 bases. The CDR3 sequence is 17 residues long. Per the germline V gene, CDR1 is LNHNV and CDR2 is YYDKDF (reference sequence). The trim removed 2 bases at V and 3 bases at J, leaving 8 bases unmatched. CDR3 sequence: CATSRNELAEDTGELFF. CDR3 in DNA: TGTGCCACCAGCAGAAATGAACTAGCGGAAGACACCGGGGAGCTGTTTTTT. Combining the CDR3 with reference TRBV15 and TRBJ2-2 gives the whole variable domain DAMVIQNPRYQVTQFGKPVTLSCSQTLNHNVMYWYQQKSSQAPKLLFHYYDKDFNNEADTPDNFQSRRPNTSFCFLDIRSPGLGDTAMYLCATSRNELAEDTGELFFGEGSRLTVL.

The chain has TRBV25-1 and TRBJ1-6; maybe TRBD1 (5 bases). The germline V gene has CDR1 MGHDK and CDR2 SYGVNS. Trimming took 5 bases from V and 1 from J, leaving 9 bases between them. The CDR3 runs 15 residues. DNA for the CDR3: TGTGCCAGCAGTAATCAGGGTTCCTATAATTCACCCCTCCACTTT. Residues: CASSNQGSYNSPLHF.

This sequence joins TRBV7-3 and TRBJ2-1, with 10 positions matching TRBD2. The CDR3 runs 16 residues. CDR1 and CDR2 from the germline V gene are SGHTA and FQGTGA. With 1 base clipped from V and 8 bases from J, the junction kept 8 bases outside the gene matches. This chain's CDR3 is CASSLKREGIFDEQFF. CDR3 nucleotide sequence: TGTGCCAGCAGCTTAAAGCGGGAGGGGATTTTTGATGAGCAGTTCTTC.

This sequence joins TRBV3-1 (or the pseudogene TRBV3-2) and TRBJ2-7; D gene uncertain. The CDR3 has 13 residues. V lost 2 bases, J lost 6 bases, and 11 bases lay in between. The V gene's germline CDR1 is LGHDT and CDR2 YNNKEL (reference sequence). As DNA, the CDR3 is TGTGCCAGCAGCCAAAGGCTATATAGCGAGCAGTACTTC. Protein sequence: CASSQRLYSEQYF.

This sequence joins TRBV6-1 and TRBJ2-7; 8 bases line up with TRBD2. Germline CDR1 MNHNS, CDR2 SASEGT. The V gene end was trimmed by 3 bases and the J gene end by 4 bases; junction bases not matched to a gene: 11. CDR3 length: 16 amino acids. The CDR3 DNA follows: TGTGCCAGCAGTGAGCTAACGGGAGGGCCCTCTTACGAGCAGTACTTC. It is translated as CASSELTGGPSYEQYF.

The chain uses TRBV19 and TRBJ2-7, with D maybe TRBD1 (5 bases). Germline CDR1 LNHDA, CDR2 SQIVND (reference sequence). This CDR3 has 16 amino acids. V lost 5 bases to trimming and J lost 1 base, with 18 bases between them. The DNA of the CDR3 is TGTGCCAGTAGTGGGGCTAGTAGAACGTCTTCCTACGAGCAGTACTTC. Residues: CASSGASRTSSYEQYF.

V and J are TRBV19 and TRBJ1-2, with D possibly matching TRBD1 (6 bases). V lost 7 bases and J lost 4, with 19 bases in between. Germline values: CDR1 LNHDA, CDR2 SQIVND (reference sequence). This CDR3 contains 15 residues. CDR3 protein: CASTTSQGIFYGYTF. The CDR3 DNA reads TGTGCCAGTACCACGTCACAGGGTATATTCTATGGCTACACCTTC.